A single sample gave rise to the 9 T cell receptor beta chains below, sequenced in a study of CD4 and CD8 cells across lung adenocarcinoma regions. Each CDR3 protein gets one entry after TCRdb re-called the PCR reads with MiXCR. In the table there are about 11,000 distinct CDR3 sequences, roughly 50% of which are singletons. The sample consisted of CD4+ T cells from the center of a lung tumor. These receptors originate from a male donor with lung adenocarcinoma. The CD4 and CD8 labels of this study may be unreliable.

Concerning this clonotype: Germline is not matched at one junction end, which may reflect a read error. The genes are TRBV27 and TRBJ2-4; D is unresolved. The CDR3 is 13 amino acids. CDR1 is MNHEY, CDR2 SMNVEV, per germline (reference sequence). Here the CDR3 DNA reads TGTGCCAGCAGTTACTCTGCCACAGATATTCAGTACTTT. It yields the protein CASSYSATDIQYF.

The chain links TRBV14 to TRBJ2-7, with 8 positions matching TRBD2. This CDR3 has 15 amino acids. V lost 3 bases and J lost 4; bases outside the gene matches: 8. CDR1 is SGHDN and CDR2 is FVKESK in the germline V gene. This CDR3 is CASSHFPGLEYEQYF. The CDR3 DNA follows: TGTGCCAGCAGCCACTTCCCGGGACTAGAATACGAGCAGTACTTC.

The genes are TRBV4-1 and TRBJ1-6, with a weak D call TRBD1 (5 bases). Germline-derived CDR1 and CDR2 are MGHRA and YSYEKL. The V end was cut by 1 base, the J end by 3 bases, with 10 bases between. The CDR3 has 16 residues. CDR3 loop: CASSQGGRYYNSPLHF. The CDR3 nucleotides are TGCGCCAGCAGCCAAGGGGGACGGTACTATAATTCACCCCTCCACTTT.

By share, this clonotype counts as medium-sized (0.01 to 0.1%). The chain links TRBV6-1 to TRBJ1-2; D remains ambiguous. Trimming pared 3 bases from V and 8 bases from J, leaving 13 bases between. Germline V gene data show CDR1 as MNHNS and CDR2 as SASEGT. The CDR3 extends over 13 amino acids. The CDR3 bases are TGTGCCAGCAGTGAGGGGAGGGCGAGGGGCTACACCTTC. Translation gives CASSEGRARGYTF.

The rearrangement uses TRBV10-3 and TRBJ2-5; D is perhaps TRBD1 (5 bases). The J call is doubtful: the DNA matches TRBJ2-7 better. The CDR3 sequence is 13 residues long. The germline CDR1 and CDR2 sequences are ENHRY and SYGVKD. The CDR3 region has the DNA TGTGCCATCAGTGAGGAACAGGCCCTCGAGCAGTACTTC. It specifies CAISEEQALEQYF.

This chain uses TRBV6-5 with TRBJ2-3; a possible D gene is TRBD2 (5 bases). This CDR3 spans 14 amino acids. Between the trimmed V and J ends, which lost 2 bases and 7 bases, there was a span of 13 bases. Germline V CDR1 and CDR2: MNHEY, SVGAGI. The CDR3 DNA sequence: TGTGCCAGCAGTTACCGTACTAGTTCCCATACGCAGTATTTT. It yields the protein CASSYRTSSHTQYF.

The chain uses TRBV27 and TRBJ2-1, with TRBD2 matching 8 bases. TRBJ2-7 explains the end of the DNA better; the J call may be wrong. The CDR3 is 15 amino acids. Germline-derived CDR1 and CDR2 are MNHEY and SMNVEV (reference sequence). CDR3: CASSGQRVAGSVQYF. CDR3 nucleotide sequence: TGTGCCAGCAGCGGGCAGAGGGTAGCGGGGTCAGTGCAGTACTTC.

About this clonotype itself: With a much larger clone just one base away, this may be a read error. The V gene is TRBV6-1, the J gene TRBJ2-1, with 12 bases lining up with TRBD1. This CDR3 region has 16 residues. The germline V gene has CDR1 MNHNS and CDR2 SASEGT. V shed 6 bases and J 13 bases; nucleotides not matched to a gene: 16. This CDR3 reads CASSARDRGLRETQFF. DNA for the CDR3: TGTGCCAGCAGCGCCCGGGACAGGGGGCTAAGGGAGACCCAGTTCTTC.

This clonotype was counted a few times. The chain has TRBV10-3 and TRBJ2-3; D might be TRBD2 (6 bases). CDR3 length: 14 residues. Germline values: CDR1 ENHRY, CDR2 SYGVKD. Between the trimmed V and J ends, which lost 10 bases and 3 bases, there was a span of 17 bases. The CDR3 region is CATTRRGRTDTQYF. In DNA, the CDR3 is TGTGCCACCACCCGGCGGGGCCGGACAGATACGCAGTATTTT.